This paragraph covers one T cell receptor beta chain sequence. The sample originates from a study of human T cells and chemical hapten exposure. The sample's time point: patch test 1, 2 weeks after DPC sensitization. Treatment given: therapeutic diphenylcyclopropenone sensitization with weekly scalp DPC. TCRdb re-called the RACE reads with MiXCR, one entry per CDR3 protein. This sample yields some 120,000 distinct CDR3 sequences, of which around an eighth are seen a single time; roughly 1.3% belongs to the top ten. The CDR3 runs to 14 residues. J was trimmed by 4 bases and V by 3 bases; bases with no gene match: 4. Germline V gene sequence: CDR1 WSHSY, CDR2 SAAADI.

This receptor was obtained from a woman between 45 and 65 years old with alopecia areata. Some clones in this sample may be carry-over from other donors' samples. This chain connects TRBV10-2 to TRBJ1-1; 8 nucleotides agree with TRBD1. Source: whole blood, taken in connection with sensitization to the hapten diphenylcyclopropenone (DPC). The CDR3 reads CASSDQDRVTEAFF. CDR3 nucleotide sequence: TGCGCCAGCAGTGATCAGGACAGGGTCACTGAAGCTTTCTTT.